This is a list of T cell receptor beta chains from one sample in a study of T-cell memory formation after mild COVID-19. MiXCR, applied by TCRdb to the 5' RACE reads, yields one record per CDR3 protein. The repertoire has approximately 250,000 distinct CDR3 sequences, roughly 15% of them found once; the top ten carry about a fifth. The sequencing sample was made of PBMCs or a T cell subset sorted from them (not recorded which). Every receptor here comes from a man in his late teens or twenties who had mild COVID-19 (a few samples of this study predate the infection). Cell type and time point are not known. CDR3s include the opening cysteine and the closing phenylalanine or tryptophan. A D gene is named only where the DNA matches it firmly. Rows may omit the clone size; those that give it use once, few, many or a size class.

j_call | v_call | clone_size | d_call | cdr3_nt | cdr3_aa
TRBJ2-7 | TRBV5-6 | - | - | TGTGCCAGCAGCTCAACCGGGAACCCTTACGAGCAGTACTTC | CASSSTGNPYEQYF
TRBJ2-5 | TRBV24-1 | - | - | TGTGCCACCAGTGATTTGGACAACCAAGAGACCCAGTACTTC | CATSDLDNQETQYF
TRBJ2-7 | TRBV5-1 | - | - | TGCGCCAGCAGCCGAGGTGATGATTGGGACGAGCAGTACTTC | CASSRGDDWDEQYF
TRBJ1-2 | TRBV9 | - | - | TGTGCCAGCGGACCCGGACCCTATGGCTACACCTTC | CASGPGPYGYTF
TRBJ2-5 | TRBV6-2/TRBV6-3 | - | - | TGTGCCAGCAGTTACGAGCCTTTGGGGACCCAGTACTTC | CASSYEPLGTQYF
TRBJ2-7 | TRBV20-1 | - | - | TGCAGTGCTAGACGCGACCCCTACGAGCAGTACTTC | CSARRDPYEQYF
TRBJ2-3 | TRBV6-4 | many | - | TGTGCCAGCAGTGACTCGAAAGGGACAGATACGCAGTATTTT | CASSDSKGTDTQYF
TRBJ2-1 | TRBV12-3/TRBV12-4 | many | - | TGTGCCAGCAGTCCGGACGGGCGATACAATGAGCAGTTCTTC | CASSPDGRYNEQFF
TRBJ2-2 | TRBV7-9 | few | TRBD1 | TGTGCCAGCAGCTGGCGTGGACAGGGGGCCGCCGGGGAGCTGTTTTTT | CASSWRGQGAAGELFF
TRBJ1-1 | TRBV6-5 | once | - | TGTGCCAGCAGTTACCAGGAAATAGGATTACCGAACACTGAAGCTTTCTTT | CASSYQEIGLPNTEAFF
TRBJ1-1 | TRBV4-3 | - | - | TGCGCCAGCAGCCGAATTTCGGGGGGGCCCCTCCCGGCTTTCTTT | CASSRISGGPLPAFF
TRBJ1-6 | TRBV18 | - | - | TGTGCCAGCTCACCTGACAGAACGTATTCACCCCTCCACTTT | CASSPDRTYSPLHF
TRBJ2-1 | TRBV7-8 | few | TRBD2 | TGTGCCAGCAGCCCTAGCGGGGGCCCAAAAAATGAGCAGTTCTTC | CASSPSGGPKNEQFF
TRBJ1-6 | TRBV7-9 | few | - | TGTGCCAGCAGCTCGGGATGGCCGCAGCGCTATAATTCACCCCTCCACTTT | CASSSGWPQRYNSPLHF
TRBJ2-3 | TRBV2 | few | TRBD2 | TGTGCCCCCAAACAGCGGGGCCGCACAGATACGCAGTATTTT | CAPKQRGRTDTQYF
TRBJ2-3 | TRBV7-9 | many | - | TGTGCCAGCAGCCCGGGACTTGGAGCAGATACGCAGTATTTT | CASSPGLGADTQYF
TRBJ1-6 | TRBV5-1 | few | - | TGCGCCAGCAGCTTGCAGGGTCGGACCTATAATTCACCCCTCCACTTT | CASSLQGRTYNSPLHF
TRBJ2-7 | TRBV19 | - | - | TGTGCCAGTAGTATAGCCGGACAGAGCTCCTACGAGCAGTACTTC | CASSIAGQSSYEQYF
TRBJ1-2 | TRBV7-8 | - | - | TGTGCCAGCAGCTTAGTGGTGGGAGTGGGCGGCTACACCTTC | CASSLVVGVGGYTF
TRBJ2-3 | TRBV5-4 | - | - | TGTGCCAGCAGCCAGAATCCGGGACTGAGCACAGATACGCAGTATTTT | CASSQNPGLSTDTQYF
TRBJ2-1 | TRBV12-3/TRBV12-4 | few | - | TGTGCCAGCAGCGGGAGAGGGGCGCGTACCTACAATGAGCAGTTCTTC | CASSGRGARTYNEQFF
TRBJ1-4 | TRBV20-1 | few | - | TGCAGTGCTGATTCCGATGAAAAACTGTTTTTT | CSADSDEKLFF
TRBJ1-1 | TRBV4-3 | once | - | TGCGCCAGCAGCCAGATGACAGCAAACACTGAAGCTTTCTTT | CASSQMTANTEAFF